This entry describes one TCR beta chain. Its target is unknown. This specimen comes from a study of T cell responses to AZD1222 COVID-19 vaccine. The study pooled second doses at about 4 or about 12 weeks. Repertoires were generated with immunoSEQ multiplex PCR, while TCRdb's copy carries only in-frame clones and drops some. This sample carries some 78,000 clones, about four fifths of them seen once, and the ten largest clones take about 1.3%. V dropped 5 bases and J dropped 6; count of bases not matched to a gene: 8. The CDR3 runs to 15 residues. Germline CDR1 reads MNHNY; CDR2 reads SVGAGI (reference sequence). Study findings and constraints: Among the donors, most were white British and more were female, and clonal diversity was possibly underestimated. Per reports, nearly half of all spike-specific TCRs target regions that are unmutated in variants.

This clonotype was sampled from an adult who received the AZD1222 COVID-19 vaccine. This chain uses TRBV6-6 with TRBJ2-5, with 11 nucleotides matching TRBD2. This material consisted of peripheral blood, taken 28 days after the second AZD1222 dose. CDR3 coding DNA: TGTGCCAGCAGTCAGACTAGCGGGATTGGGAAGACCCAGTACTTC. It codes for CASSQTSGIGKTQYF.